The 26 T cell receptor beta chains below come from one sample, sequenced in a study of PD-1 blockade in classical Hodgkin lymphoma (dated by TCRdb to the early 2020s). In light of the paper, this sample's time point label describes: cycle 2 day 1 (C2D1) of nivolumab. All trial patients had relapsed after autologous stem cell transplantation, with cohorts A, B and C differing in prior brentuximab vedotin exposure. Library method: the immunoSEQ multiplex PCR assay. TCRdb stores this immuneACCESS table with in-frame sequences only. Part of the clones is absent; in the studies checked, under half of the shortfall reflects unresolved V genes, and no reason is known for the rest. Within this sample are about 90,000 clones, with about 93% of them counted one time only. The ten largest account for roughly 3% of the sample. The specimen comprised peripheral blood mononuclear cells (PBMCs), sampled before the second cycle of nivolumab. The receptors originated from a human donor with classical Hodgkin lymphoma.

The CDR3: CASSSETSGTNEQFF. CDR3 DNA sequence: TGCGCCAGCAGCTCGGAGACTAGCGGGACCAATGAGCAGTTCTTC. This sequence joins TRBV5-1 and TRBJ2-1; 11 bases align to TRBD2. Unmatched junction bases numbered 5, after V lost 3 bases and J lost 6 bases. Germline lookup yields CDR1 SGHRS and CDR2 YFSETQ. CDR3 length: 15 amino acids.

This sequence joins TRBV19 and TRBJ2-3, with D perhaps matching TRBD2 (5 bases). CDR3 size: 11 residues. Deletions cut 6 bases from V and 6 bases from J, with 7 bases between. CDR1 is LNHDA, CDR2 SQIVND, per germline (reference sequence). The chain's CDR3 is CASSRGDTQYF. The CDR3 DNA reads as TGTGCCAGTAGCCGAGGGGATACGCAGTATTTT.

CDR3 loop: CASSENRYNEQFF. CDR3 sequence (DNA): TGCGCCAGCAGTGAAAACAGATACAATGAGCAGTTCTTC. The genes are TRBV10-1 and TRBJ2-1, with D unresolved. The CDR3 consists of 13 residues. Germline V gene lookup returns CDR1 WNHNN and CDR2 SYGVQD (reference sequence). Between the trimmed V and J ends, which lost 3 bases and 4 bases, there was a span of 7 bases.

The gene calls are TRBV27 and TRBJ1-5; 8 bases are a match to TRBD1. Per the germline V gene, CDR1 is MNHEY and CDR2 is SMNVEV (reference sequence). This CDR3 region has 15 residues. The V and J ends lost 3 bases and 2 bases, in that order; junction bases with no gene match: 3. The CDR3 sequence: CASSLVTGGNQPQHF. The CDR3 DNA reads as TGTGCCAGCAGTTTGGTGACAGGGGGCAATCAGCCCCAGCATTTT.

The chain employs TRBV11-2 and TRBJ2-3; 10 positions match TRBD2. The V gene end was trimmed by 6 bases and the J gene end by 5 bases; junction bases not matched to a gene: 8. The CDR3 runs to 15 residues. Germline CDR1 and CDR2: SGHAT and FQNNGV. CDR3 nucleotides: TGTGCCAGCAGGAAAGCGGGAGGGCCCATAGATACGCAGTATTTT. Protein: CASRKAGGPIDTQYF.

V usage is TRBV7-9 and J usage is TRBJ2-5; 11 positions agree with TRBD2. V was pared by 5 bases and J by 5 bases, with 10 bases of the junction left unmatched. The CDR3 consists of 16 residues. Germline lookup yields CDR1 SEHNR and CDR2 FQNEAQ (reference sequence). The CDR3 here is CASSHRSGRARETQYF. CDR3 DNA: TGTGCCAGCAGCCACCGTAGCGGGAGGGCCAGGGAGACCCAGTACTTC.

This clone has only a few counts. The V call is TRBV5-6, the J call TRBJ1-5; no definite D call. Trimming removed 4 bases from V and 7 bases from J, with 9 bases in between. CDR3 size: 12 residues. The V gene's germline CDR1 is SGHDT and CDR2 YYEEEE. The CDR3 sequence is CASSEGLQPQHF. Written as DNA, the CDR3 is TGTGCCAGCAGCGAAGGTCTGCAGCCCCAGCATTTT.

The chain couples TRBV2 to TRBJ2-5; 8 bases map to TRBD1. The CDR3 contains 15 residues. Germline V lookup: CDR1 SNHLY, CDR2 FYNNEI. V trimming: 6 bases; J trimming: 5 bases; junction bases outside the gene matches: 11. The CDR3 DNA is TGTGCCAGCAGCGCAGACAGGGGAAGAGGGGAGACCCAGTACTTC. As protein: CASSADRGRGETQYF.

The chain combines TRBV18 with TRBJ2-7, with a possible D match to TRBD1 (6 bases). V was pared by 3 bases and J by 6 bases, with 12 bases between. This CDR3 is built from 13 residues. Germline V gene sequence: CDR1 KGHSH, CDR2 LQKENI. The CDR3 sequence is CASSPRQAAEQYF. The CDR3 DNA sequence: TGTGCCAGCTCACCTCGACAGGCGGCCGAGCAGTACTTC. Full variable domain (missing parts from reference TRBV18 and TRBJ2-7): NAGVMQNPRHLVRRRGQEARLRCSPMKGHSHVYWYRQLPEEGLKFMVYLQKENIIDESGMPKERFSAEFPKEGPSILRIQQVVRGDSAAYFCASSPRQAAEQYFGPGTRLTVT.

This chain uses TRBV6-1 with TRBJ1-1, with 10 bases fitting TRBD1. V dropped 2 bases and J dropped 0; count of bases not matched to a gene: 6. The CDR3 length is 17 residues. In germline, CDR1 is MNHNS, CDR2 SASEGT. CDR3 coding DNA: TGTGCCAGCAGTGAATTTCTGGACAGGGGGGTGAACACTGAAGCTTTCTTT. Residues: CASSEFLDRGVNTEAFF.

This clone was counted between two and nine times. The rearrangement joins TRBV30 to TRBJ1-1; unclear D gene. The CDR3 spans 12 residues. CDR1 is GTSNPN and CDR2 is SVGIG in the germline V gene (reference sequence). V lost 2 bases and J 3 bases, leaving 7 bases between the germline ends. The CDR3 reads CAWSPGYTEAFF. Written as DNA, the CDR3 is TGTGCCTGGAGTCCCGGGTACACTGAAGCTTTCTTT.

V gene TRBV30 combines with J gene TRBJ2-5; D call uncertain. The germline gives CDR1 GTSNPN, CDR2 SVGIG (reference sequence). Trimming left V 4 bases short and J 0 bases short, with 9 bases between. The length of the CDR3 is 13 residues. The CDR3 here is CAWNPRYQETQYF. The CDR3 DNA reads TGTGCCTGGAACCCCCGGTACCAAGAGACCCAGTACTTC. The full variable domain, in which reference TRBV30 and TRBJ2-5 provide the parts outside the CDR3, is SQTIHQWPATLVQPVGSPLSLECTVEGTSNPNLYWYRQAAGRGLQLLFYSVGIGQISSEVPQNLSASRPQDRQFILSSKKLLLSDSGFYLCAWNPRYQETQYFGPGTRLLVL.

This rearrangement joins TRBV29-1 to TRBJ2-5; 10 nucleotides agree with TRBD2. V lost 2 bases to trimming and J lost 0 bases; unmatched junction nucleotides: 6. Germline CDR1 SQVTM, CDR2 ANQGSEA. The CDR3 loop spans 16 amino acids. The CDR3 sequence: CSVESGLAENQETQYF. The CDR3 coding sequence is TGCAGCGTTGAATCTGGACTAGCGGAGAACCAAGAGACCCAGTACTTC. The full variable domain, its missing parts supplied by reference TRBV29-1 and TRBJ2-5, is SAVISQKPSRDICQRGTSLTIQCQVDSQVTMMFWYRQQPGQSLTLIATANQGSEATYESGFVIDKFPISRPNLTFSTLTVSNMSPEDSSIYLCSVESGLAENQETQYFGPGTRLLVL.

CDR3 DNA: TGTGCCTGGAGTATGTCGAGCTACAATCAGCCCCAGCATTTT. It encodes CAWSMSSYNQPQHF. V usage is TRBV30 and J usage is TRBJ1-5, with unresolved D. Germline CDR1 GTSNPN, CDR2 SVGIG (reference sequence). Trimming stripped 2 bases from V and 3 bases from J, with 11 bases between. The CDR3 consists of 14 residues.

CDR3 in DNA: TGTGCCTGGAGTCCAGGACAGGGGGCGCGAGGCTACACCTTC. Translated, it gives CAWSPGQGARGYTF. The rearrangement links TRBV30 to TRBJ1-2; TRBD1 matches at 11 bases. The V gene end was trimmed by 2 bases and the J gene end by 8 bases; junction bases not matched to a gene: 7. The CDR3 is made up of 14 amino acids. Per the germline V gene, CDR1 is GTSNPN and CDR2 is SVGIG (reference sequence).

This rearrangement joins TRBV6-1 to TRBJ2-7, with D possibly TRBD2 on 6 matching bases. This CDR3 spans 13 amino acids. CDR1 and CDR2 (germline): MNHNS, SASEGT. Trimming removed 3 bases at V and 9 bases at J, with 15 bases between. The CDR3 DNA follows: TGTGCCAGCAGTGACAGCGGGTCCCGACGGCAGTACTTC. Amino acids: CASSDSGSRRQYF.

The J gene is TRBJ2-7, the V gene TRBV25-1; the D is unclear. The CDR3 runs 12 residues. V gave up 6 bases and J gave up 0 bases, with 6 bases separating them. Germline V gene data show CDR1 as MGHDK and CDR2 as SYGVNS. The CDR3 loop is CASRSLSYEQYF. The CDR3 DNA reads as TGTGCCAGCAGGTCCCTCTCCTACGAGCAGTACTTC.

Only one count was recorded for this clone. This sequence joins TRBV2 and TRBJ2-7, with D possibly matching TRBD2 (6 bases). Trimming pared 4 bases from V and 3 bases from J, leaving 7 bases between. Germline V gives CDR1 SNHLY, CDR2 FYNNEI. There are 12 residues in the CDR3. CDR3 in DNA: TGTGCCAGCAGTGCCGGGAGCTACGAGCAGTACTTC. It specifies CASSAGSYEQYF. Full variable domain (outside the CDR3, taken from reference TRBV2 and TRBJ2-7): EPEVTQTPSHQVTQMGQEVILRCVPISNHLYFYWYRQILGQKVEFLVSFYNNEISEKSEIFDDQFSVERPDGSNFTLKIRSTKLEDSAMYFCASSAGSYEQYFGPGTRLTVT.

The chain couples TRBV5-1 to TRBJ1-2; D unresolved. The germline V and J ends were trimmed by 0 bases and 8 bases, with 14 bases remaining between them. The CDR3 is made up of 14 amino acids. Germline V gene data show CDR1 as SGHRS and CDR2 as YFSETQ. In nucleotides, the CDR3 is TGCGCCAGCAGCTTGGTACAAGGGTTGGGCGGCTACACCTTC. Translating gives CASSLVQGLGGYTF.

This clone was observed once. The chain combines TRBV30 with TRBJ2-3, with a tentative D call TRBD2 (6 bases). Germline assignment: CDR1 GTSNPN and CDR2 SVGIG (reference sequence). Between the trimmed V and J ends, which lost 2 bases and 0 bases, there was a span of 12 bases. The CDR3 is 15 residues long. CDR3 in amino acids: CAWSFGGESTDTQYF. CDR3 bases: TGTGCCTGGAGTTTCGGCGGGGAGAGCACAGATACGCAGTATTTT.

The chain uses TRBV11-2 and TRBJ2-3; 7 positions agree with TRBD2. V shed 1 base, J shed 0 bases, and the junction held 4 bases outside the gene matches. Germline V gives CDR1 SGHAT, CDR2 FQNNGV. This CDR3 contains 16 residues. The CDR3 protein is CASSLGEGLSTDTQYF. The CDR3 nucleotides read TGTGCCAGCAGCTTAGGGGAGGGCCTCAGCACAGATACGCAGTATTTT.

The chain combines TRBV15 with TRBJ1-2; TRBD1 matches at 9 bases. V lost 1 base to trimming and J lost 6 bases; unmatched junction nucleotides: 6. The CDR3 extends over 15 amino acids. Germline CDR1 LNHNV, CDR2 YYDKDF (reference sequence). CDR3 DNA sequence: TGTGCCACCAGCAGAGGGGACAGGGTGATTCATGGCTACACCTTC. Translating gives CATSRGDRVIHGYTF. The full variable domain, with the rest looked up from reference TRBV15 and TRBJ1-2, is DAMVIQNPRYQVTQFGKPVTLSCSQTLNHNVMYWYQQKSSQAPKLLFHYYDKDFNNEADTPDNFQSRRPNTSFCFLDIRSPGLGDTAMYLCATSRGDRVIHGYTFGSGTRLTVV.

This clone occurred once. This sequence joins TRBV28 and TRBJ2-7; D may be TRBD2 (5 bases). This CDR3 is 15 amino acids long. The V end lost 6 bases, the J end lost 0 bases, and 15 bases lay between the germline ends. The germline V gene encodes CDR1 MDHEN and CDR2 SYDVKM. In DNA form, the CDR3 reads TGTGCCAGCAGCTCCCCGGACTTCAGCTCCTACGAGCAGTACTTC. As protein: CASSSPDFSSYEQYF.

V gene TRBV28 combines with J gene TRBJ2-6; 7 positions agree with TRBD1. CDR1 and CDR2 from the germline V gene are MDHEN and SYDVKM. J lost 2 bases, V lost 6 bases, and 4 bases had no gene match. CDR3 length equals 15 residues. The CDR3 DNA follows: TGTGCCAGCAGCTCGGGACAGACTGGGGCCAACGTCCTGACTTTC. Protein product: CASSSGQTGANVLTF.

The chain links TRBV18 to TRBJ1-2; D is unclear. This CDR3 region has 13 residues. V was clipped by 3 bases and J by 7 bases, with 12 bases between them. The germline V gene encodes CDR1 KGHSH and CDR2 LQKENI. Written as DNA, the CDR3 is TGTGCCAGCTCACCGTTCAAGGATTCTGGCTACACCTTC. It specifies CASSPFKDSGYTF. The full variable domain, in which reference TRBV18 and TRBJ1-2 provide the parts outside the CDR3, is NAGVMQNPRHLVRRRGQEARLRCSPMKGHSHVYWYRQLPEEGLKFMVYLQKENIIDESGMPKERFSAEFPKEGPSILRIQQVVRGDSAAYFCASSPFKDSGYTFGSGTRLTVV.

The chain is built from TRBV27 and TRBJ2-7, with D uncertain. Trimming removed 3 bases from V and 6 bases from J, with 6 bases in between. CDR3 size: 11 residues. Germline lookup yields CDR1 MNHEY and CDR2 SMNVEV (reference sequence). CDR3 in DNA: TGTGCCAGCAGTTTTTTAGCCGAGCAGTACTTC. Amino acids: CASSFLAEQYF.